This T cell receptor (beta chain) was retrieved from a study of cytomegalovirus exposure and HLA in healthy donors. Overall study results and limits: An analysis that was carried out later associated 15,000 to 20,000 TCR beta sequences with HLA alleles at 0.05 false discovery rate. Analysis performed later showed TCR beta chains linked to HLA being more clonally expanded than equally common others.

In this sample, this clone turned up a few times. Its target is unknown. V was trimmed by 2 bases and J by 6 bases, leaving 8 bases between them. The CDR3 contains 13 residues. The germline V gene has CDR1 SGHDT and CDR2 YYEEEE. The primer mix had 60 Vbeta and 13 Jbeta primers. Here immunoSEQ multiplex PCR was the method, and the copy in TCRdb shows in-frame clones only, minus some. This table has roughly 130,000 clones, about 74% appearing once. Sequenced material: PBMCs. This sequence originates from a woman aged 45-65 years in good health and CMV-seropositive. This rearrangement joins TRBV5-6 to TRBJ2-2, with a weak D call TRBD1 (6 bases). CDR3 nucleotides: TGTGCCAGCAGCTTAGGGGGACCCGGGGAGCTGTTTTTT. It translates to CASSLGGPGELFF.